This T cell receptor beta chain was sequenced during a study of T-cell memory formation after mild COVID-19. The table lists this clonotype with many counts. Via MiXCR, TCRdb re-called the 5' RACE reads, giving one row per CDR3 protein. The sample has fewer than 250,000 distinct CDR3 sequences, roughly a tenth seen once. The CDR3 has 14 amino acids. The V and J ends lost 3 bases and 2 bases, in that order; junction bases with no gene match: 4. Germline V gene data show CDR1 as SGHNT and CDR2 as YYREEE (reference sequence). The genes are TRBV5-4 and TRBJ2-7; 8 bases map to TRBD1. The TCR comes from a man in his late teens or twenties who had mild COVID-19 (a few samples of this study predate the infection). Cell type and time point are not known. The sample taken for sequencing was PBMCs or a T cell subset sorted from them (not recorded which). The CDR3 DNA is TGTGCCAGCAGCTCGGGACAGGCTCCCTACGAGCAGTACTTC. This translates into CASSSGQAPYEQYF.